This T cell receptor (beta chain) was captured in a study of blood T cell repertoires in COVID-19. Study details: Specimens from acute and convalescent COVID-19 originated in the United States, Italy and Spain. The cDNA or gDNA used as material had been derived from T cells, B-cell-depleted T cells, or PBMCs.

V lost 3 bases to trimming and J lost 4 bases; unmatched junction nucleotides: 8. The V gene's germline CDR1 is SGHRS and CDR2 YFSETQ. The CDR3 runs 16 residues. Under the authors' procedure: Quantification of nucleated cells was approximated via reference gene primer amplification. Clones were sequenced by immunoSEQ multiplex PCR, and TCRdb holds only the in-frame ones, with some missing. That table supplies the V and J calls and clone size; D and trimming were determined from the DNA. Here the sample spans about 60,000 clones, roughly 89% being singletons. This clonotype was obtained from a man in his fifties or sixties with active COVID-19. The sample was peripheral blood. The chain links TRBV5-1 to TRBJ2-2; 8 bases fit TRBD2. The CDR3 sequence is CASSSSGGGLTGELFF. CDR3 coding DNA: TGCGCCAGCAGCTCCTCGGGCGGGGGGCTCACCGGGGAGCTGTTTTTT.